Following are 7 T cell receptor beta chains from one sample sequenced in a study of blood T cell repertoires in COVID-19. The repertoire was sequenced with immunoSEQ multiplex PCR; TCRdb's copy has only in-frame clones and lacks some. Of around 240,000 clones listed, approximately 84% are singletons. Material: peripheral blood. The receptor source for this set is a woman aged 25 to 39 who had recovered from COVID-19.

The V gene is TRBV11-1, the J gene TRBJ2-3; D is perhaps TRBD2 (5 bases). Trimming stripped 5 bases from V and 15 bases from J, with 21 bases between. Germline V gene data show CDR1 as SGHAT and CDR2 as FQDESV (reference sequence). The CDR3 consists of 13 residues. The CDR3 spells CASSIDRTGEGYF. The CDR3 DNA reads as TGTGCCAGCAGCATAGACCGGACTGGGGAAGGATATTTT.

V is TRBV2 and J is TRBJ2-7, with a weak D call TRBD2 (5 bases). CDR3 length: 15 residues. Germline V gene lookup returns CDR1 SNHLY and CDR2 FYNNEI. V lost 6 bases to trimming and J lost 3 bases, with 18 bases between them. The CDR3, as DNA: TGTGCCAGCAGACTCCCTGGGCCCGGGGACTACGAGCAGTACTTC. As protein: CASRLPGPGDYEQYF.

The rearrangement joins TRBV25-1 to TRBJ1-2; the match to TRBD1 covers 8 bases. Germline loops: CDR1 MGHDK, CDR2 SYGVNS. This CDR3 region has 16 residues. The junction had 6 bases not matched to a gene; V was cut back by 3 bases and J by 0 bases. CDR3 in amino acids: CASSDPEQGANYGYTF. The CDR3 nucleotides are TGTGCCAGCAGTGATCCAGAACAGGGGGCTAACTATGGCTACACCTTC.

The chain couples TRBV28 to TRBJ1-5, with TRBD1 matching over 8 bases. Germline CDR1 and CDR2: MDHEN and SYDVKM. The CDR3 runs to 13 residues. Trimming took 5 bases from V and 7 from J; bases not matched to a gene: 4. Written as DNA, the CDR3 is TGTGCCAGCAGTAGGACAGGGAAACAGCCCCAGCATTTT. The encoded protein is CASSRTGKQPQHF.

V and J are TRBV19 and TRBJ1-2, with D tentatively TRBD1 (5 bases). Germline V gives CDR1 LNHDA, CDR2 SQIVND (reference sequence). Trimming pared 3 bases from V and 10 bases from J, leaving 15 bases between. The CDR3 is made up of 13 amino acids. The CDR3 coding sequence is TGTGCCAGTAGTATCAGGCAGGGTGGGGCCTACACCTTC. Translated: CASSIRQGGAYTF. The whole variable domain, filled in from reference TRBV19 and TRBJ1-2, reads DGGITQSPKYLFRKEGQNVTLSCEQNLNHDAMYWYRQDPGQGLRLIYYSQIVNDFQKGDIAEGYSVSREKKESFPLTVTSAQKNPTAFYLCASSIRQGGAYTFGSGTRLTVV.

J is TRBJ2-5 and V is TRBV5-1; the D gene is possibly TRBD1 (6 bases). The CDR3 has 15 amino acids. Germline assignment: CDR1 SGHRS and CDR2 YFSETQ. Trimming took 4 bases from V and 0 from J, leaving 13 bases between them. The CDR3 nucleotides are TGCGCCAGCAGCAAAGCCGGGACAAACCAAGAGACCCAGTACTTC. It is translated as CASSKAGTNQETQYF.

CDR3 sequence reads: CASSIQGNEQYF. DNA of the CDR3: TGTGCCAGCAGCATACAGGGGAACGAGCAGTACTTC. The rearrangement uses TRBV2 and TRBJ2-7, with TRBD1 identical over 7 bases. With 6 bases clipped from V and 5 bases from J, the junction kept 4 bases outside the gene matches. The CDR3 has 12 residues. From germline, CDR1 is SNHLY and CDR2 FYNNEI.